The sequence of this T cell receptor (beta chain) was determined in a study of blood T cell repertoires in COVID-19. The study drew participants aged about 18 to 90 years from roughly 25 US areas. Self-reported history from a screening survey and questionnaire set each donor's cohort. CDR1 and CDR2 (germline): DFQATT, SNEGSKA (reference sequence). CDR3 length equals 13 residues. The ends were cut back, 3 bases at V and 8 bases at J, with 16 bases in the middle. As processed by the authors: Counts of nucleated cells, estimated from reference gene primer amplification, were obtained. Repertoires were generated with immunoSEQ multiplex PCR, while TCRdb's copy carries only in-frame clones and drops some. D and trimming were read from the DNA, whereas the V and J calls and clone size are those reported in that table. The table includes 340,000 or so clones, approximately 83% detected once.

The sequencing input was PBMCs or T cells enriched from blood (not recorded which). This TCR came from a woman aged 40 to 49 with acute COVID-19. V usage is TRBV20-1 and J usage is TRBJ1-2, with D hard to call. CDR3 in DNA: TGCAGTGCTAGTAGGCTAGCCCACCGGGGCTACACCTTC. This codes for CSASRLAHRGYTF.